The 9 T cell receptor beta chains reported below all come from one sample, sequenced in a study of shared clonotypes between healthy human individuals. TCRdb's copy holds only in-frame clones and misses some; the assay was immunoSEQ multiplex PCR. The sample holds 500,000 to 650,000 clones, roughly 79% seen once. The specimen sequenced was PBMCs. The receptors here all came from a woman between 40 and 50 years old in good health. Some clones in this sample may be carry-over from other donors' samples.

As concerns this clone: A far larger clone is off by one base, so a read error is likely. The chain links TRBV10-2 to TRBJ1-1; no definite D call. This CDR3 spans 11 amino acids. CDR1 and CDR2 from the germline V gene are WSHSY and SAAADI. The CDR3 DNA reads TGCGCCAGCAGAGGAGATACTGTAGCTTTCTTT. This encodes CASRGDTVAFF.

This clone was counted a single time. V gene TRBV5-1 combines with J gene TRBJ2-7; no firm D call. V was cut by 4 bases and J by 3 bases, with 11 bases left in between. Germline V gives CDR1 SGHRS, CDR2 YFSETQ. The CDR3 spans 13 residues. The CDR3 DNA is TGCGCCAGCAGCCCCGGATCAAGCTACGAGCAGTACTTC. Translating it yields CASSPGSSYEQYF.

The chain has TRBV21-1 and TRBJ1-2. TRBV21-1 is a known pseudogene. CDR3 length: 17 amino acids. The CDR3, as DNA: TGTGCCAGCAGCAAAGTAGCAGGCCAGAATCCTCCCTATGGCTACACCTTC. It encodes CASSKVAGQNPPYGYTF.

CDR3 amino acids: CASSLTGNRNTEAFF. CDR3 bases: TGTGCCAGCAGCTTGACAGGAAACAGGAACACTGAAGCTTTCTTT. The chain employs TRBV11-2 and TRBJ1-1; tentatively, D is TRBD1 (6 bases). Trimming removed 3 bases at V and 1 base at J, with 12 bases between. CDR3 length: 15 residues. Germline V gene sequence: CDR1 SGHAT, CDR2 FQNNGV.

This rearrangement joins TRBV7-9 to TRBJ2-1, with 8 nucleotides matching TRBD2. From germline, CDR1 is SEHNR and CDR2 FQNEAQ (reference sequence). The CDR3 totals 19 residues. Trimming at V came to 5 bases and at J to 3 bases, leaving 18 bases not matched to a gene. CDR3 nucleotide sequence: TGTGCCAGCAGCCCACGTACCGGGACTAGGGGGGCCCACTACAATGAGCAGTTCTTC. Residues: CASSPRTGTRGAHYNEQFF. Filled out from reference TRBV7-9 and TRBJ2-1, the complete variable domain reads DTGVSQNPRHKITKRGQNVTFRCDPISEHNRLYWYRQTLGQGPEFLTYFQNEAQLEKSRLLSDRFSAERPKGSFSTLEIQRTEQGDSAMYLCASSPRTGTRGAHYNEQFFGPGTRLTVL.

This clone was recorded once. The chain joins TRBV4-3 to TRBJ2-3, with a weak D call TRBD1 (5 bases). Germline values: CDR1 LGHNA, CDR2 YSLEER. CDR3 size: 14 residues. V was trimmed by 0 bases and J by 8 bases, leaving 12 bases between them. The CDR3 spells CASSQDQGVGTQYF. The CDR3 coding sequence is TGCGCCAGCAGCCAAGATCAGGGCGTTGGTACGCAGTATTTT.

This chain links TRBV7-8 with TRBJ2-1; D is undetermined. The germline gives CDR1 SGHVS, CDR2 FQNEAQ. Trimming removed 0 bases from V and 6 bases from J, with 9 bases in between. The length of the CDR3 is 14 residues. DNA of the CDR3: TGTGCCAGCAGCTTAGCGCGTAGGGTCAATGAGCAGTTCTTC. It codes for CASSLARRVNEQFF.

This rearrangement joins TRBV29-1 to TRBJ1-1; D is perhaps TRBD1 (6 bases). CDR3 length equals 13 residues. CDR1 and CDR2 (germline): SQVTM, ANQGSEA. V was pared by 4 bases and J by 1 base, with 10 bases between. The CDR3 is CSVGGQSNTEAFF. As DNA, the CDR3 is TGCAGCGTTGGAGGACAGTCGAACACTGAAGCTTTCTTT.

This clone was observed a single time. The J gene is TRBJ1-5, the V gene TRBV5-5, with D unresolved. From germline, CDR1 is SGHKS and CDR2 YYEKEE (reference sequence). V was trimmed by 0 bases and J by 4 bases, leaving 14 bases between them. The CDR3 loop spans 16 amino acids. CDR3 DNA: TGTGCCAGCAGCTTGGGGGAGGAGGGATGGAATCAGCCCCAGCATTTT. Translation: CASSLGEEGWNQPQHF.